A selection of T cell receptor beta chains follows, all from one sample in a study of cytomegalovirus exposure and HLA in healthy donors. Clones were read by immunoSEQ multiplex PCR, and TCRdb kept only the in-frame ones, dropping some. The sample has about 160,000 clones; approximately 71% are singletons. Sample: PBMCs. Every receptor here comes from a man in his fifties or sixties in good health and CMV-seronegative. CDR3s include the opening cysteine and the closing phenylalanine or tryptophan. The D gene is left open where the match is weak. The size field is filled for only some rows; it gives once, few, many or a size class.

cdr3_length	d_call	clone_size	v_call	j_call	cdr3_aa	cdr3_nt
14	.	.	TRBV5-4	TRBJ1-2	CASTAGASNYGYTF	TGTGCCAGCACCGCGGGGGCTTCTAACTATGGCTACACCTTC
18	TRBD2	.	TRBV7-2	TRBJ2-3	CASSPRTSGGAFVDTQYF	TGTGCCAGCAGCCCGAGGACTAGCGGGGGGGCGTTCGTAGATACGCAGTATTTT
15	.	few	TRBV5-1	TRBJ2-3	CASSLVAVSTDTQYF	TGCGCCAGCAGCTTGGTGGCGGTTAGCACAGATACGCAGTATTTT
14	TRBD1	.	TRBV10-3	TRBJ2-1	CAIGGQGARNEQFF	TGTGCCATCGGGGGACAGGGGGCTAGGAATGAGCAGTTCTTC
16	.	.	TRBV27	TRBJ2-6	CASSGRRDSGANVLTF	TGTGCCAGCAGTGGTCGACGGGACTCTGGGGCCAACGTCCTGACTTTC
14	.	.	TRBV27	TRBJ2-7	CASSDVSAAYEQYF	TGTGCCAGCAGCGACGTTTCCGCGGCCTACGAGCAGTACTTC
14	TRBD1	.	TRBV6-5	TRBJ1-1	CASSLDRVGTEAFF	TGTGCCAGCAGCTTGGACAGGGTGGGGACTGAAGCTTTCTTT
15	TRBD1	few	TRBV6-5	TRBJ1-2	CASSFEGATYRGYTF	TGTGCCAGCAGTTTCGAGGGGGCAACCTATAGGGGCTACACCTTC
14	.	.	TRBV7-6	TRBJ2-7	CASSHGGGVVEQYF	TGTGCCAGCAGCCATGGAGGAGGAGTGGTCGAGCAGTACTTC
15	.	few	TRBV2	TRBJ1-5	CASSQQGIGNQPQHF	TGTGCCAGCAGTCAACAGGGCATAGGTAATCAGCCCCAGCATTTT
13	.	.	TRBV7-2	TRBJ2-3	CASMGGVEDTQYF	TGTGCCAGCATGGGGGGAGTGGAAGATACGCAGTATTTT
12	.	.	TRBV28	TRBJ1-2	CASSTIPYGYTF	TGTGCCAGCAGCACAATCCCGTATGGCTACACCTTC
15	TRBD1	.	TRBV28	TRBJ1-2	CASSLVPQGARGYTF	TGTGCCAGCAGTTTAGTCCCACAGGGGGCGCGCGGCTACACCTTC
14	TRBD1	.	TRBV25-1	TRBJ2-5	CASAGTGGQETQYF	TGTGCCAGCGCCGGGACAGGGGGTCAAGAGACCCAGTACTTC
16	.	few	TRBV5-6	TRBJ1-1	CASSLDGVVGIVGTFF	TGTGCCAGCAGCTTGGACGGGGTCGTGGGGATAGTTGGGACTTTCTTT
16	.	.	TRBV5-1	TRBJ2-2	CASSLGGSSNTGELFF	TGCGCCAGCAGCTTGGGAGGGAGTTCGAACACCGGGGAGCTGTTTTTT
13	.	.	TRBV6-5	TRBJ1-3	CASSFDMRNTIYF	TGTGCCAGCAGTTTCGACATGAGAAACACCATATATTTT
11	.	few	TRBV20-1	TRBJ1-1	CSAQGNTEAFF	TGCAGTGCTCAGGGGAACACTGAAGCTTTCTTT